A single sample is the source of the 27 T cell receptor beta chains below, sequenced in a study of blood T cell repertoires in COVID-19. The assay was immunoSEQ multiplex PCR, and TCRdb's table has in-frame clones only and misses some. The sample has about 60,000 clones, 84% seen once. Material for sequencing was peripheral blood. These receptors all come from a human donor in a cohort sampled during active COVID-19.

V gene TRBV5-1 combines with J gene TRBJ2-7, with 8 nucleotides matching TRBD1. V lost 4 bases, J lost 2 bases, and 11 bases stayed unmatched. Germline loops: CDR1 SGHRS, CDR2 YFSETQ. The CDR3 has 16 residues. CDR3 protein: CASSDSTGEPPYEQYF. The CDR3 DNA sequence: TGCGCCAGCAGCGATTCGACAGGGGAGCCCCCCTACGAGCAGTACTTC.

This chain joins TRBV5-1 and TRBJ1-4, with TRBD1 matching 9 bases. Trimming removed 4 bases from V and 5 bases from J; junction bases left unmatched: 12. CDR1 is SGHRS and CDR2 is YFSETQ in the germline V gene. The CDR3 has 17 residues. The chain's CDR3 is CASSLTTSGTGNEKLFF. The CDR3 nucleotides are TGCGCCAGCAGCCTAACCACTTCCGGGACAGGGAATGAAAAACTGTTTTTT.

CDR3 sequence (DNA): TGTGCCAGCAGTTTTGGCGGGGCCGACGAGCAGTACTTC. Encoded protein: CASSFGGADEQYF. The chain joins TRBV12-3 or TRBV12-4 to TRBJ2-7; TRBD2 might be the D (6 bases). This CDR3 comprises 13 residues. Trimming removed 3 bases from V and 5 bases from J, with 11 bases in between.

J is TRBJ1-2 and V is TRBV28; D remains ambiguous. This CDR3 is built from 17 residues. CDR1 is MDHEN and CDR2 is SYDVKM in the germline V gene. The ends were cut back, 2 bases at V and 0 bases at J, with 16 bases in the middle. The CDR3 sequence is CASSLKVRTATNYGYTF. The CDR3 region has the DNA TGTGCCAGCAGTTTAAAGGTTAGAACAGCTACTAACTATGGCTACACCTTC.

The chain couples TRBV30 to TRBJ2-7; 8 nucleotides line up with TRBD2. CDR1 is GTSNPN and CDR2 is SVGIG in the germline V gene (reference sequence). With V trimmed by 2 bases and J by 3 bases, 6 bases remained unmatched. The CDR3 is 14 residues long. The CDR3 sequence: CAWSPRTSNYEQYF. For the CDR3, the DNA is TGTGCCTGGAGTCCCCGGACTAGCAACTACGAGCAGTACTTC. The full variable domain, its missing parts supplied by reference TRBV30 and TRBJ2-7, is SQTIHQWPATLVQPVGSPLSLECTVEGTSNPNLYWYRQAAGRGLQLLFYSVGIGQISSEVPQNLSASRPQDRQFILSSKKLLLSDSGFYLCAWSPRTSNYEQYFGPGTRLTVT.

The gene calls are TRBV9 and TRBJ2-7; tentatively, D is TRBD2 (6 bases). Germline values: CDR1 SGDLS, CDR2 YYNGEE. The CDR3 is 15 residues long. V was cut by 0 bases and J by 6 bases, with 16 bases left in between. The CDR3 loop is CASSVGDFPQAEQYF. The CDR3 DNA reads TGTGCCAGCAGCGTAGGGGACTTCCCGCAGGCCGAGCAGTACTTC.

The chain is built from TRBV19 and TRBJ2-7, with 8 bases identical to TRBD2. The CDR3 extends over 16 amino acids. V lost 2 bases, J lost 4 bases, and 10 bases stayed unmatched. CDR1 and CDR2 from the germline V gene are LNHDA and SQIVND (reference sequence). The CDR3 region has the DNA TGTGCCAGTAGTATATCCCGAGGACTAGCTGGGTACGAGCAGTACTTC. Translation gives CASSISRGLAGYEQYF.

Comments on this clone: In the same sample, other DNA sequences code for this CDR3. The chain couples TRBV7-9 to TRBJ2-7, with TRBD2 matching 8 bases. The trim removed 1 base at V and 2 bases at J, leaving 1 base unmatched. CDR3 length: 14 amino acids. CDR1 is SEHNR and CDR2 is FQNEAQ in the germline V gene (reference sequence). CDR3 bases: TGTGCCAGCAGCTTAGTAGCGGGGACCTACGAGCAGTACTTC. This codes for CASSLVAGTYEQYF.

The chain employs TRBV2 and TRBJ2-2, with D perhaps TRBD2 (5 bases). V was shortened by 3 bases and J by 5 bases, with 7 bases between the two germline ends. This CDR3 comprises 13 residues. Per germline, CDR1 SNHLY and CDR2 FYNNEI. The chain's CDR3 is CASSERATGELFF. CDR3 sequence (DNA): TGTGCCAGCAGTGAGCGGGCAACCGGGGAGCTGTTTTTT. The complete variable domain, with remaining parts taken from reference TRBV2 and TRBJ2-2, reads EPEVTQTPSHQVTQMGQEVILRCVPISNHLYFYWYRQILGQKVEFLVSFYNNEISEKSEIFDDQFSVERPDGSNFTLKIRSTKLEDSAMYFCASSERATGELFFGEGSRLTVL.

This chain uses TRBV5-1 with TRBJ2-1, with TRBD1 as a possible D gene (6 bases). CDR1 and CDR2 from the germline V gene are SGHRS and YFSETQ. The ends were cut back, 4 bases at V and 1 base at J, with 12 bases in the middle. The length of the CDR3 is 15 residues. The chain's CDR3 is CASSPGDVSYNEQFF. CDR3 sequence (DNA): TGCGCCAGCAGCCCAGGGGATGTATCCTACAATGAGCAGTTCTTC.

V is TRBV9 and J is TRBJ2-1; D might be TRBD2 (5 bases). Germline assignment: CDR1 SGDLS and CDR2 YYNGEE. This CDR3 is 14 amino acids long. The V end was cut by 0 bases, the J end by 9 bases, with 13 bases between. For the CDR3, the DNA is TGTGCCAGCAGCGTAGCTACTGGGAGCCTTGAGCAGTTCTTC. It codes for CASSVATGSLEQFF.

The rearrangement links TRBV5-4 to TRBJ2-2, with TRBD1 identical over 7 bases. Germline V gene data show CDR1 as SGHNT and CDR2 as YYREEE (reference sequence). V gave up 0 bases and J gave up 4 bases; unmatched junction bases: 9. The CDR3 consists of 17 residues. The CDR3 spells CASSLELGTALTGELFF. The CDR3 bases are TGTGCCAGCAGCTTGGAATTGGGGACAGCTCTCACCGGGGAGCTGTTTTTT. Combining the CDR3 with reference TRBV5-4 and TRBJ2-2 gives the whole variable domain ETGVTQSPTHLIKTRGQQVTLRCSSQSGHNTVSWYQQALGQGPQFIFQYYREEENGRGNFPPRFSGLQFPNYSSELNVNALELDDSALYLCASSLELGTALTGELFFGEGSRLTVL.

The chain has TRBV5-6 and TRBJ1-1; the match to TRBD1 covers 7 bases. Germline V gene data show CDR1 as SGHDT and CDR2 as YYEEEE. This CDR3 comprises 13 residues. V was clipped by 5 bases and J by 8 bases; unmatched bases: 9. CDR3 coding DNA: TGTGCCAGCAGACGGACAGGCCCGGGGGAAGCTTTCTTT. Protein product: CASRRTGPGEAFF.

The gene calls are TRBV7-9 and TRBJ2-7; 8 bases line up with TRBD1. The CDR3 extends over 15 amino acids. J was trimmed by 3 bases and V by 7 bases; bases with no gene match: 11. Germline V lookup: CDR1 SEHNR, CDR2 FQNEAQ (reference sequence). The CDR3 loop is CASTPLQGANYEQYF. DNA of the CDR3: TGTGCCAGCACCCCCCTTCAGGGGGCGAACTACGAGCAGTACTTC.

The chain is built from TRBV10-1 and TRBJ1-1; TRBD1 is a possible D gene (6 bases). Per germline, CDR1 WNHNN and CDR2 SYGVQD (reference sequence). CDR3 length: 15 amino acids. With 2 bases removed from V and 7 bases from J, the gap between germline ends came to 17 bases. The CDR3 sequence is CASSESSVPGVEAFF. Here the CDR3 DNA reads TGCGCCAGCAGTGAGAGTTCGGTTCCAGGGGTTGAAGCTTTCTTT.

The rearrangement joins TRBV18 to TRBJ1-1, with TRBD1 identical over 8 bases. Germline CDR1 KGHSH, CDR2 LQKENI. The CDR3 has 15 residues. Trimming at V came to 0 bases and at J to 6 bases, leaving 6 bases not matched to a gene. The DNA of the CDR3 is TGTGCCAGCTCACCACCGTACGGACAGGGTGCTGAAGCTTTCTTT. Residues: CASSPPYGQGAEAFF.

The chain has TRBV28 and TRBJ1-3; D is possibly TRBD1 (5 bases). V lost 6 bases and J 0 bases, leaving 15 bases between the germline ends. Germline CDR1 MDHEN, CDR2 SYDVKM. The CDR3 length is 16 residues. CDR3 region: CASRLGPENSGNTIYF. In nucleotides, the CDR3 is TGTGCCAGCAGGCTGGGGCCAGAGAACTCTGGAAACACCATATATTTT.

The V call is TRBV5-1, the J call TRBJ2-1, with D perhaps matching TRBD2 (6 bases). Trimming removed 0 bases at V and 2 bases at J, with 9 bases between. There are 15 residues in the CDR3. Germline CDR1 SGHRS, CDR2 YFSETQ. CDR3 nucleotides: TGCGCCAGCAGCTTGGACGGGGGTGCCTACAATGAGCAGTTCTTC. This gives the protein CASSLDGGAYNEQFF.

The table lists this clone with a count of one. The chain has TRBV11-2 and TRBJ2-7; 9 nucleotides align to TRBD1. J was trimmed by 2 bases and V by 3 bases; bases with no gene match: 14. The germline V gene encodes CDR1 SGHAT and CDR2 FQNNGV. CDR3 length equals 18 residues. The CDR3 DNA reads TGTGCCAGCAGCTTTCAGGGACAGGGCCTAAGGGTACCCTACGAGCAGTACTTC. Its protein product is CASSFQGQGLRVPYEQYF.

V gene TRBV16 combines with J gene TRBJ1-5, with 10 bases identical to TRBD1. With V trimmed by 6 bases and J by 0 bases, 8 bases remained unmatched. Germline values: CDR1 KGHSY, CDR2 FQNENV. The CDR3 is made up of 17 amino acids. The CDR3 reads CASRPGQGYYSNQPQHF. CDR3 DNA: TGTGCCAGCAGACCGGGACAGGGGTATTATAGCAATCAGCCCCAGCATTTT.

The chain links TRBV29-1 to TRBJ2-1, with D possibly TRBD2 on 5 matching bases. In germline, CDR1 is SQVTM, CDR2 ANQGSEA. V was trimmed by 8 bases and J by 8 bases, leaving 22 bases between them. The CDR3 has 14 amino acids. CDR3 DNA: TGCAGCTTCCGGATTAGTGGGAGTGGGCATGAGCAGTTCTTC. Its protein is CSFRISGSGHEQFF.

The rearrangement links TRBV7-9 to TRBJ2-1; the match to TRBD2 covers 9 bases. The CDR3 loop spans 18 amino acids. From germline, CDR1 is SEHNR and CDR2 FQNEAQ (reference sequence). With 1 base clipped from V and 4 bases from J, the junction kept 11 bases outside the gene matches. This CDR3 is CASSLGRGGGALYNEQFF. The DNA for the CDR3 is TGTGCCAGCAGCTTAGGGCGAGGCGGGGGGGCCTTGTACAATGAGCAGTTCTTC.

V usage is TRBV7-6 and J usage is TRBJ2-5; D might be TRBD2 (6 bases). Looked up from germline, CDR1 is SGHVS and CDR2 is FNYEAQ. This CDR3 region has 15 residues. V was shortened by 4 bases and J by 4 bases, with 16 bases between the two germline ends. The CDR3 nucleotides are TGTGCCAGCAGCTGGTTGGGGGGAGGACGAGAGACCCAGTACTTC. This encodes CASSWLGGGRETQYF.

The rearrangement links TRBV7-8 to TRBJ2-1, with TRBD2 matching 8 bases. This CDR3 contains 17 residues. V shed 1 base and J 8 bases; nucleotides not matched to a gene: 13. The germline CDR1 and CDR2 sequences are SGHVS and FQNEAQ. CDR3 DNA sequence: TGTGCCAGCAGCTTAGGGGGCGGGGGGAGCCCTTCCGATGAGCAGTTCTTC. Amino acid sequence: CASSLGGGGSPSDEQFF.

This chain connects TRBV9 to TRBJ2-7, with a tentative D call TRBD1 (7 bases). In germline, CDR1 is SGDLS, CDR2 YYNGEE. V lost 2 bases to trimming and J lost 2 bases, with 14 bases between them. This CDR3 contains 15 residues. The CDR3 protein is CASSVGRGTAYEQYF. In DNA, the CDR3 is TGTGCCAGCAGCGTTGGGCGCGGGACAGCCTACGAGCAGTACTTC.

The chain recombines TRBV19 with TRBJ2-1, with TRBD2 identical over 7 bases. The J segment lost 4 bases and the V segment lost 5 bases, leaving 14 bases of the junction unmatched. The CDR3 spans 17 residues. Germline lookup yields CDR1 LNHDA and CDR2 SQIVND (reference sequence). The CDR3 region has the DNA TGTGCCAGTAGTCCCCTTGTCCGCGGGAGTGTTTACAATGAGCAGTTCTTC. Residues: CASSPLVRGSVYNEQFF.

V gene TRBV9 combines with J gene TRBJ1-1; D unresolved. With 6 bases removed from V and 0 bases from J, the gap between germline ends came to 9 bases. Per the germline V gene, CDR1 is SGDLS and CDR2 is YYNGEE. CDR3 size: 13 residues. CDR3 residues: CASTPGLNTEAFF. The CDR3 region has the DNA TGTGCCAGCACCCCGGGATTGAACACTGAAGCTTTCTTT.